The next 6 T cell receptor beta chains were all read from a single sample in a study of blood T cell repertoires in COVID-19. TCRdb's table, derived via immunoSEQ multiplex PCR, lists solely in-frame clones and lacks some. The sample has some 81,000 clones, roughly 95% seen once. Sequencing was performed on peripheral blood. The receptors here all came from a human donor with active COVID-19. The donor label of this sample is uncertain.

This clone was seen a single time. The rearrangement links TRBV7-2 to TRBJ1-4, with 9 nucleotides matching TRBD1. With V trimmed by 5 bases and J by 8 bases, 9 bases remained unmatched. The CDR3 extends over 15 amino acids. CDR1 and CDR2 (germline): SGHTA, FQGNSA. CDR3 residues: CASSPRDRDREKLFF. The CDR3 region has the DNA TGTGCCAGCAGCCCGCGGGACAGGGATAGGGAAAAACTGTTTTTT.

The V gene is TRBV29-1, the J gene TRBJ2-3, with 7 bases identical to TRBD2. Germline values: CDR1 SQVTM, CDR2 ANQGSEA. V lost 5 bases to trimming and J lost 0 bases; unmatched junction nucleotides: 2. This CDR3 spans 13 amino acids. CDR3: CSVRGGSTDTQYF. CDR3 DNA: TGCAGCGTTAGGGGAGGGAGCACAGATACGCAGTATTTT.

The J gene is TRBJ1-1, the V gene TRBV11-2; 7 nucleotides align to TRBD1. The ends lost 5 bases at V and 3 bases at J; junction bases unmatched: 18. Per the germline V gene, CDR1 is SGHAT and CDR2 is FQNNGV. This CDR3 is built from 18 residues. The CDR3 spells CASSRRSDRYPMDTEAFF. CDR3 nucleotides: TGTGCCAGCAGCCGCCGCTCGGACAGGTATCCTATGGACACTGAAGCTTTCTTT.

J is TRBJ2-7 and V is TRBV12-3 or TRBV12-4, with D possibly TRBD2 on 5 matching bases. CDR3 size: 13 residues. Between the trimmed V and J ends, which lost 6 bases and 3 bases, there was a span of 12 bases. The CDR3 coding sequence is TGTGCCAGCAGCAGAGGGCCCTTCTACGAGCAGTACTTC. It translates to CASSRGPFYEQYF.

The rearrangement uses TRBV11-2 and TRBJ2-6, with TRBD1 as a possible D gene (6 bases). V was pared by 6 bases and J by 4 bases, with 16 bases between. The CDR3 has 16 amino acids. CDR1 is SGHAT, CDR2 FQNNGV, per germline. CDR3 nucleotides: TGTGCCAGCAGTCTAGGGGGTTTCGTGGGGGCCAACGTCCTGACTTTC. Translating gives CASSLGGFVGANVLTF.

The gene calls are TRBV11-2 and TRBJ2-2, with D perhaps TRBD2 (6 bases). The germline V gene has CDR1 SGHAT and CDR2 FQNNGV. V dropped 7 bases and J dropped 4 bases, with 13 bases sitting between them. The CDR3 has 14 amino acids. CDR3 nucleotides: TGTGCCAGCATCAGGCGGGAAGGCACCGGGGAGCTGTTTTTT. Translation gives CASIRREGTGELFF.